This T cell receptor (beta chain) is drawn from a study of vaccination effects on CD4 cells after COVID-19 (dated by TCRdb to between 2022 and 2023). With regard to the full study: Post-vaccine samples across the study were collected a median of 72 days after the second dose, with a range of 14 to 241. Cultures from other donors in the study were sequenced using the Oncomine TCR Beta short-read assay on an Illumina iSeq 100. Altogether, roughly 10 COVID-19 convalescent patients and 4 SARS-CoV-2-naive healthy vaccine recipients made up the full study. SARS-CoV-2 spike-specific CD4+ TCR repertoires were compared before and after mRNA vaccination in COVID-19 convalescent patients and in infection-naive vaccine recipients.

Libraries were constructed by the immunoSEQ multiplex PCR assay. DNA from the cultured and isolated CD4+ T cells underwent TCR beta CDR3 sequencing. Concerning the study's data processing: Non-productive TCR sequences were removed, reads were trimmed to the CDR3 region, and CDR3s of at least 7 amino acids were retained. Antigen-specific clonotypes were identified with the MANAFEST web app by comparing expansion in peptide wells against reference cultures. To be called positive, a clone needed expansion at FDR<0.05 compared with the reference and with all other wells, an odds ratio greater than 5, and a frequency greater than 0.1% in two replicate wells. Cross-reactive clonotypes were defined as significantly expanded in SARS-CoV-2 spike wells and in at least one common cold coronavirus spike condition. Using the stringdist R package, CDR3 similarity was measured by Levenshtein distance, and unrooted trees were constructed with ape in R 3.6.1. In its TCRdb copy, this immuneACCESS table keeps in-frame sequences only and misses some clones. Where compared with another copy, unresolved V genes explain less than half of these, and the others have no known cause. The DNA gave D and trimming, while V, J and clone size come from that table. The sample records under 85,000 clones, around 74% of which are singletons. The top ten clones comprise under 1.2% of the sample.

Comment on this clone: What this receptor recognizes is not known. No quality values exist for individual bases; no much larger clone is one base distant.

General conclusions and limits of the study: In healthy vaccine recipients, vaccine-induced clones were almost all SARS-CoV-2 mono-reactive, with only 1 of 255 cross-reactive with common cold coronaviruses. Both infection-induced and vaccine-induced clones contracted markedly at late post-vaccination timepoints, which is consistent with waning T cell responses. Limitations of the study were the small number of convalescent patients and the absence of early post-infection timepoints.

To identify antigen-specific CD4+ T cell clonotypes by their expansion, the ViraFEST assay first stimulated PBMC with viral peptide pools and then applied TCR sequencing. After around 11 days of culture, CD4+ T cells were isolated with the EasySep CD4+ T cell isolation kit. Participants received two doses of either the BNT162b2 or the mRNA-1273 mRNA SARS-CoV-2 vaccine. Negative nucleocapsid antibody results before and after vaccination confirmed that the healthy vaccine recipients had no prior SARS-CoV-2 infection. Two million PBMC per well were cultured with approximately 10 ug/ml peptides in IMDM containing around 5.3% human AB serum, approximately 10 IU/ml IL-2 and gentamicin. On days 3 and 7, half of the culture medium was replaced with fresh IL-2-containing medium. Unless noted otherwise, every peptide stimulation condition was grown in triplicate wells. PBMC were separated from whole blood using Ficoll-Paque Plus gradient centrifugation and were then either cryopreserved at -140C or used fresh. The spike proteins of SARS-CoV-2 and of the common cold coronaviruses HCoV-NL63, HCoV-OC43 and HCoV-229E were spanned by overlapping peptide pools. The QIAamp micro DNA kit was used to extract genomic DNA from the cultured CD4+ T cells.

From the cysteine through the phenylalanine, the CDR3 covers 17 amino acids. The read is trimmed to its CDR3 DNA, 51 bases read in frame from base 1. Sequences SGHAT (CDR1) and FQNNGV (CDR2) are obtained from the germline V gene. A distance of 18 bases separates the germline ends of V and J, which lose 5 bases and 0 bases respectively. The chain is encoded by TRBV11-2 joined to TRBJ2-3; a tentative D call is TRBD1 (5 bases match). The clonotype originates from a human donor who received a COVID-19 vaccine. This specimen consisted of CD4+ T cells from PBMCs cultured with HCoV-OC43 spike peptides, obtained after COVID-19 vaccination. The sample's cell subset or site label, decoded: HCoV-OC43 spike overlapping peptide pool stimulation. The DNA sequence is as follows: TGTGCCAGCAGCCGAAACGAAAGACAGCTTAGCACAGATACGCAGTATTTT. This is translated as CASSRNERQLSTDTQYF. With the rest looked up from the reference TRBV11-2 and TRBJ2-3 genes rather than sequenced, the full variable domain is EAGVAQSPRYKIIEKRQSVAFWCNPISGHATLYWYQQILGQGPKLLIQFQNNGVVDDSQLPKDRFSAERLKGVDSTLKIQPAKLEDSAVYLCASSRNERQLSTDTQYFGPGTRLTVL.